Described below is a single T cell receptor beta chain sequence and its context. This specimen belongs to a study of blood T cell repertoires in COVID-19. For the study at large: Acute and convalescent COVID-19 samples came from the United States, Italy and Spain. T cells, B-cell-depleted T cells, or PBMCs provided the cDNA or gDNA that served as material.

The V gene's germline CDR1 is LNHDA and CDR2 SQIVND (reference sequence). The CDR3 is made up of 15 amino acids. V was pared by 3 bases and J by 7 bases, with 7 bases of the junction left unmatched. Original analysis: Amplifying reference gene primers gave estimates of nucleated cell counts. Method: immunoSEQ multiplex PCR; TCRdb's copy keeps in-frame clones and lacks some. V, J and clone size were drawn from that table, and D and trimming were deduced from the DNA. The data hold 45,000 or so clones, with roughly 84% observed a single time. Source material: peripheral blood. The TCR sequence derives from a woman older than 75 with acute or convalescent COVID-19. The chain links TRBV19 to TRBJ1-5; 9 nucleotides agree with TRBD1. The CDR3 coding sequence is TGTGCCAGTAGTATTGGGACAGGGCTAGGACAGCCCCAGCATTTT. Translation: CASSIGTGLGQPQHF.